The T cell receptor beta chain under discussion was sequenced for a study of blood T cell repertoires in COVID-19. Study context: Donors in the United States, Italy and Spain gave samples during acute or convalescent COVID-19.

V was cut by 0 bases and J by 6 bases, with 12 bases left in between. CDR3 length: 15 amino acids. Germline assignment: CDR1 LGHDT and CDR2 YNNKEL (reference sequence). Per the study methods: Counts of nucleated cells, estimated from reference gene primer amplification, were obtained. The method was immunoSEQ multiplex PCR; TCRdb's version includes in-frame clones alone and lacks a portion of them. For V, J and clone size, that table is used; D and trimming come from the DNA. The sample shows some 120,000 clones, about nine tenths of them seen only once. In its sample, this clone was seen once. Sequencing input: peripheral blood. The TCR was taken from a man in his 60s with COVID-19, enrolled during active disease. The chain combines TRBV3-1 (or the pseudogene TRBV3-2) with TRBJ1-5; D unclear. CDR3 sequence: CASSQEGPRPQPQHF. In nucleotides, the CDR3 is TGTGCCAGCAGCCAAGAAGGTCCGCGGCCTCAGCCCCAGCATTTT.